Below, 7 T cell receptor beta chains from the same sample are listed, as sequenced in a study of PD-1 blockade in classical Hodgkin lymphoma. Every single patient, without exception, relapsed after autologous stem cell transplantation, and brentuximab vedotin exposure varied. The table came from immunoSEQ multiplex PCR; TCRdb's copy has only in-frame clones and leaves some out. This sample carries under 25,000 clones, just over 75% of them seen once, and the ten largest clones take less than 50%. This material consisted of peripheral blood mononuclear cells (PBMCs), taken before the second cycle of nivolumab. The source is a human donor with classical Hodgkin lymphoma.

This chain links TRBV9 with TRBJ1-4; the D gene is possibly TRBD1 (5 bases). This CDR3 comprises 15 residues. V lost 4 bases and J lost 1, with 11 bases in between. CDR1 is SGDLS and CDR2 is YYNGEE in the germline V gene. Written as DNA, the CDR3 is TGTGCCAGCAGCCCCCGGAGGGGAACTAATGAAAAACTGTTTTTT. Residues: CASSPRRGTNEKLFF.

This clone appeared a single time. The CDR3 protein is CASSKGDGTRRAAEQFF. The DNA of the CDR3 is TGTGCCAGCAGCAAGGGAGACGGGACTAGGCGGGCTGCTGAGCAGTTCTTC. The V call is TRBV21-1, the J call TRBJ2-1; the D call TRBD2 from the table was never checked on the DNA. TRBV21-1 is recorded as a pseudogene. The CDR3 is 17 residues long.

The chain uses TRBV2 and TRBJ1-3; 8 bases match TRBD1. V was clipped by 9 bases and J by 7 bases; unmatched bases: 8. The length of the CDR3 is 13 residues. CDR1 is SNHLY, CDR2 FYNNEI, per germline. The CDR3 sequence: CASQQGGLNTIYF. CDR3 sequence (DNA): TGTGCCAGTCAACAGGGGGGTTTGAACACCATATATTTT.

The chain employs TRBV19 and TRBJ1-4; D is perhaps TRBD1 (6 bases). Germline values: CDR1 LNHDA, CDR2 SQIVND (reference sequence). The CDR3 has 15 amino acids. Trimming took 9 bases from V and 0 from J, leaving 14 bases between them. Here the CDR3 DNA reads TGTGCCAGCGCAACAGGGAGGACAACTAATGAAAAACTGTTTTTT. This encodes CASATGRTTNEKLFF.

The chain employs TRBV6-6 and TRBJ1-3, with a weak D call TRBD1 (6 bases). The V end lost 7 bases, the J end lost 5 bases, and 12 bases lay between the germline ends. The CDR3 consists of 13 residues. Germline V gives CDR1 MNHNY, CDR2 SVGAGI (reference sequence). The CDR3 protein is CASMAGARNTIYF. The CDR3 DNA follows: TGTGCCAGCATGGCGGGGGCGAGAAACACCATATATTTT.

In this sample, this clone turned up a few times. The rearrangement uses TRBV7-3 and TRBJ1-2; unclear D gene. The CDR3 contains 17 residues. V lost 2 bases and J 7 bases, leaving 23 bases between the germline ends. CDR1 is SGHTA, CDR2 FQGTGA, per germline. CDR3 DNA: TGTGCCAGCAGCTTAGGTGGTCCGGTCGGTGCGGCGCGTGGCTACACCTTC. It is translated as CASSLGGPVGAARGYTF. Based on the CDR3 plus reference TRBV7-3 and TRBJ1-2, the full variable domain is GAGVSQTPSNKVTEKGKYVELRCDPISGHTALYWYRQSLGQGPEFLIYFQGTGAADDSGLPNDRFFAVRPEGSVSTLKIQRTERGDSAVYLCASSLGGPVGAARGYTFGSGTRLTVV.

The chain employs TRBV5-1 and TRBJ2-3; tentatively, D is TRBD2 (5 bases). Germline assignment: CDR1 SGHRS and CDR2 YFSETQ. This CDR3 spans 14 amino acids. The V end lost 1 base, the J end lost 6 bases, and 12 bases lay between the germline ends. The CDR3: CASSLKLDGDTQYF. CDR3 in DNA: TGCGCCAGCAGCTTGAAACTAGATGGGGATACGCAGTATTTT.